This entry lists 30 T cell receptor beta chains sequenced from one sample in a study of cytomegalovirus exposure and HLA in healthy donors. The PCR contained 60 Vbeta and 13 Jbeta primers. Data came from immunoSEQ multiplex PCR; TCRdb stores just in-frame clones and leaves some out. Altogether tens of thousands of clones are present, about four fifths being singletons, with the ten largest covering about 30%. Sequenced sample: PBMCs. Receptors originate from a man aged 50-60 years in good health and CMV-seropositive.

The CDR3, as DNA: TGTGCCAGCAGAGACTATATGAACACTGAAGCTTTCTTT. Translation: CASRDYMNTEAFF. J is TRBJ1-1 and V is TRBV27; no firm D call. Germline CDR1 is MNHEY and CDR2 is SMNVEV (reference sequence). Trimming pared 6 bases from V and 0 bases from J, leaving 8 bases between. This CDR3 is built from 13 residues.

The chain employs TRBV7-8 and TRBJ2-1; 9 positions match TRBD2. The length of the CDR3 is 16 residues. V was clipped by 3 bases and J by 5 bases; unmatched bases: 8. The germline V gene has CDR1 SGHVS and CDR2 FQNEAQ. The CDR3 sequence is CASSFTGTSRNNEQFF. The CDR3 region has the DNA TGTGCCAGCAGCTTCACCGGGACTAGCCGAAACAATGAGCAGTTCTTC.

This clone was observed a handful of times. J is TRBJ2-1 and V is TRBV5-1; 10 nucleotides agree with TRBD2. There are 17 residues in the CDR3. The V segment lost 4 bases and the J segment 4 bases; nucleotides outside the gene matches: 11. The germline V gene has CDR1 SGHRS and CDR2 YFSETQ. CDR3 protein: CASSPGLAPSSYNEQFF. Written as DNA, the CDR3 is TGCGCCAGCAGCCCGGGACTAGCGCCTAGTTCTTACAATGAGCAGTTCTTC.

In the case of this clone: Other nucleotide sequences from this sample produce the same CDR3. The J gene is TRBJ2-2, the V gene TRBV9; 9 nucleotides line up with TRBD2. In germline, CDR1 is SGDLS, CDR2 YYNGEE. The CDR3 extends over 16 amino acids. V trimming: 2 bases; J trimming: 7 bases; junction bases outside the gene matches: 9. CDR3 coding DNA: TGTGCCAGCAGCGTTGGGGCGGGAGGGCCCGTCGGGGAGCTGTTTTTT. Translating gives CASSVGAGGPVGELFF.

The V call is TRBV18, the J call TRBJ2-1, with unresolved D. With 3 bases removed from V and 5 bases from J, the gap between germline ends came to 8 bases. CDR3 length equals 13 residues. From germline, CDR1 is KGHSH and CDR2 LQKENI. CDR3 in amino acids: CASSPHPDNEQFF. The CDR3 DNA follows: TGTGCCAGCTCACCCCACCCAGACAATGAGCAGTTCTTC.

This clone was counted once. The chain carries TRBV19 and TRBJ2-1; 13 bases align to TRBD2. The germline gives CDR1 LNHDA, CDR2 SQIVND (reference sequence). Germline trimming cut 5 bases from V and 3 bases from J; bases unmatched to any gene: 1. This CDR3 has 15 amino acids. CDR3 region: CASSRLAGGYNEQFF. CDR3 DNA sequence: TGTGCCAGTAGTCGACTAGCGGGAGGCTACAATGAGCAGTTCTTC.

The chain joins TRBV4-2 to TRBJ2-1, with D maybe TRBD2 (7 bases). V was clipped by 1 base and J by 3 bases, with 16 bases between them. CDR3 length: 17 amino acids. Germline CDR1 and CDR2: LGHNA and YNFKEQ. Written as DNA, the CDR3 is TGTGCCAGCAGCCAAGTGGGGAGGGGGGGAAGCTACAATGAGCAGTTCTTC. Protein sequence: CASSQVGRGGSYNEQFF.

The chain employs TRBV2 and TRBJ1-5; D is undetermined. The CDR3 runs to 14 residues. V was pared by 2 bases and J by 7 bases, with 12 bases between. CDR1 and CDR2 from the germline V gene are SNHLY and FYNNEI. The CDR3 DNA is TGTGCCAGCAGTGAATGGCGGGCAAGGCAGCCCCAGCATTTT. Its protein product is CASSEWRARQPQHF.

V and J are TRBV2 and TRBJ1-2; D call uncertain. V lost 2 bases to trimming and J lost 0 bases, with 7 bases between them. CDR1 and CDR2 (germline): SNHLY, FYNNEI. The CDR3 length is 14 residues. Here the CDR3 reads CASSETAANYGYTF. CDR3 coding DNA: TGTGCCAGCAGTGAAACAGCGGCTAACTATGGCTACACCTTC.

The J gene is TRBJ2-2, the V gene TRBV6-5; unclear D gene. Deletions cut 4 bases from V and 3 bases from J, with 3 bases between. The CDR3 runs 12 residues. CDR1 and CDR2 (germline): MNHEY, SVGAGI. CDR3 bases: TGTGCCAGCAGTTCCGACACCGGGGAGCTGTTTTTT. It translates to CASSSDTGELFF.

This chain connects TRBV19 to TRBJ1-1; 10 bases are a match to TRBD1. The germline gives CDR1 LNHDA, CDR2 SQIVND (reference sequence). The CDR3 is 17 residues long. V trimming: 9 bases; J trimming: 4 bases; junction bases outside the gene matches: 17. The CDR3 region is CASQHRDRGEGSTEAFF. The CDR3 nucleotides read TGTGCCAGCCAGCACCGGGACAGGGGTGAGGGGAGCACTGAAGCTTTCTTT.

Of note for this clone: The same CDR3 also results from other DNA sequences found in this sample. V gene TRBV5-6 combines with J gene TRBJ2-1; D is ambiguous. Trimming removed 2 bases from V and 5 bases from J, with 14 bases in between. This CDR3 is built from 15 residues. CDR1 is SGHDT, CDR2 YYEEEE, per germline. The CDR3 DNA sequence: TGTGCCAGCAGCTTAGTGTCCCCCCCGGACAATGAGCAGTTCTTC. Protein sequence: CASSLVSPPDNEQFF.

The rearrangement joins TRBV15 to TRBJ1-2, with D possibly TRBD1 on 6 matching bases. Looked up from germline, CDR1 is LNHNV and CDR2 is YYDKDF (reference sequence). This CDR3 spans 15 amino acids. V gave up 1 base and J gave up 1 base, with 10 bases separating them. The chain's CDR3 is CATSRGTGFNYGYTF. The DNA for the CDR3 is TGTGCCACCAGCAGAGGTACAGGGTTTAACTATGGCTACACCTTC.

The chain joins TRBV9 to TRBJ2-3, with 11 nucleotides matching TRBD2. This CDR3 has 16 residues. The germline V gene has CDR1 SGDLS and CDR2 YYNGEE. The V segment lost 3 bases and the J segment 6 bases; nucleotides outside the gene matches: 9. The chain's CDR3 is CASSALAGGPMDTQYF. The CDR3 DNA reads TGTGCCAGCAGCGCTTTAGCGGGAGGGCCAATGGATACGCAGTATTTT.

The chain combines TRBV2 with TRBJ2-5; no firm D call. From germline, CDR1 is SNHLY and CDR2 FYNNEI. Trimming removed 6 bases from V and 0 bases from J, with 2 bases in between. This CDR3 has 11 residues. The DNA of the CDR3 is TGTGCCAGCAGCTACCAAGAGACCCAGTACTTC. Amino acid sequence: CASSYQETQYF.

The CDR3 nucleotides are TGTGCCAGCAGCTTCGGTATTACAGATACGCAGTATTTT. Amino acids: CASSFGITDTQYF. The gene calls are TRBV7-9 and TRBJ2-3; D unclear. Germline-derived CDR1 and CDR2 are SEHNR and FQNEAQ (reference sequence). The germline V and J ends were trimmed by 3 bases and 3 bases, with 7 bases remaining between them. The CDR3 contains 13 residues. Variable domain in full (rest from reference TRBV7-9 and TRBJ2-3): DTGVSQNPRHKITKRGQNVTFRCDPISEHNRLYWYRQTLGQGPEFLTYFQNEAQLEKSRLLSDRFSAERPKGSFSTLEIQRTEQGDSAMYLCASSFGITDTQYFGPGTRLTVL.

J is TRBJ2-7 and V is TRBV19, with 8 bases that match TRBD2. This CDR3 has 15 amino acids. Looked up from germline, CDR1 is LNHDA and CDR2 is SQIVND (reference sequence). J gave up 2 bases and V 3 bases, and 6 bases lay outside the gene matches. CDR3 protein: CASSMGTSGAYEQYF. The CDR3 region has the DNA TGTGCCAGTAGTATGGGTACTAGCGGAGCCTACGAGCAGTACTTC.

CDR3 residues: CASSITAGDREKLFF. The CDR3 nucleotides are TGTGCCAGCAGCATCACCGCGGGAGATCGGGAAAAACTGTTTTTT. V and J are TRBV7-9 and TRBJ1-4; D is unresolved. The CDR3 loop spans 15 amino acids. CDR1 is SEHNR and CDR2 is FQNEAQ in the germline V gene (reference sequence). The V and J ends lost 5 bases and 8 bases respectively, with 18 bases between them.

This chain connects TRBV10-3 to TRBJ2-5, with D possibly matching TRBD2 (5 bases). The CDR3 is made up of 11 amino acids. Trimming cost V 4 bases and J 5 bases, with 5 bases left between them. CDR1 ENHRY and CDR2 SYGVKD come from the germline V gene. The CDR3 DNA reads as TGTGCCATCAGTGGAGGGGAGACCCAGTACTTC. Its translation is CAISGGETQYF.

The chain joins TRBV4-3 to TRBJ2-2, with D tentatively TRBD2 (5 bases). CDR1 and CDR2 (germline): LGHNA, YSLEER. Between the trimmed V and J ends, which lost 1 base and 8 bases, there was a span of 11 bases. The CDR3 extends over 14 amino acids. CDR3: CASSQGTAWGELFF. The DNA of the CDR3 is TGCGCCAGCAGCCAAGGGACTGCGTGGGGGGAGCTGTTTTTT.

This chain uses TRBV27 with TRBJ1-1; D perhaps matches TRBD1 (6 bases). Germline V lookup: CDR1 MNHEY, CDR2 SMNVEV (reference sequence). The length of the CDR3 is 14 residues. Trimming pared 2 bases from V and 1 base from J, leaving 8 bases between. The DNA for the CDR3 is TGTGCCAGCAGTTTACAGGGGTCGAACACTGAAGCTTTCTTT. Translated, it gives CASSLQGSNTEAFF.

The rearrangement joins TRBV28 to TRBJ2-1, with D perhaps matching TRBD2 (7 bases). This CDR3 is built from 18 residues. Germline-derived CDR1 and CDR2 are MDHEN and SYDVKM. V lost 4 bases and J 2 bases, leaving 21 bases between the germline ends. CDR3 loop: CASSSRGGVGVAYNEQFF. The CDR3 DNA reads TGTGCCAGCAGTTCTCGAGGGGGGGTGGGGGTGGCCTACAATGAGCAGTTCTTC.

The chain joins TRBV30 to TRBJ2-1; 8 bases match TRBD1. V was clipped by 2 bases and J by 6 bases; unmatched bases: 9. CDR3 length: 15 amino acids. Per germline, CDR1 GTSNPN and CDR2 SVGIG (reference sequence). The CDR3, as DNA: TGTGCCTGGAGTACCGGACAGGGATCATCCAATGAGCAGTTCTTC. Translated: CAWSTGQGSSNEQFF.

The CDR3 region is CASSELGQGASEQYF. CDR3 in DNA: TGTGCCAGCAGTGAGTTAGGACAGGGGGCTAGTGAGCAGTACTTC. The gene calls are TRBV2 and TRBJ2-7, with 11 bases fitting TRBD1. The CDR3 has 15 residues. The V gene end was trimmed by 3 bases and the J gene end by 7 bases; junction bases not matched to a gene: 8. Per the germline V gene, CDR1 is SNHLY and CDR2 is FYNNEI.

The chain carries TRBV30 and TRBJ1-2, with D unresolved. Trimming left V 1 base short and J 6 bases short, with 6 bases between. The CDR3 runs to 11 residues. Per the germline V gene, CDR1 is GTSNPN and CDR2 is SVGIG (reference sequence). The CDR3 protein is CAWSELNGYTF. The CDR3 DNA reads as TGTGCCTGGAGTGAGCTCAATGGCTACACCTTC.

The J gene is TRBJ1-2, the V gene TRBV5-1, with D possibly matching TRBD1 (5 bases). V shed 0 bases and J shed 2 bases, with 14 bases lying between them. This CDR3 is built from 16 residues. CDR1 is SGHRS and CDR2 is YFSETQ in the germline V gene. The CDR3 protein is CASSLGSRGGNYGYTF. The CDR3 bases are TGCGCCAGCAGCTTGGGGTCGCGGGGGGGGAACTATGGCTACACCTTC.

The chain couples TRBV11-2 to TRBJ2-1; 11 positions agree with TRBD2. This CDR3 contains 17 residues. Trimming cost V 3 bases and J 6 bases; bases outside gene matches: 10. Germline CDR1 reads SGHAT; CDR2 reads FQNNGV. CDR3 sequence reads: CASSFDPGTSGRNEQFF. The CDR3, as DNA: TGTGCCAGCAGCTTTGACCCGGGGACTAGCGGTCGCAATGAGCAGTTCTTC.

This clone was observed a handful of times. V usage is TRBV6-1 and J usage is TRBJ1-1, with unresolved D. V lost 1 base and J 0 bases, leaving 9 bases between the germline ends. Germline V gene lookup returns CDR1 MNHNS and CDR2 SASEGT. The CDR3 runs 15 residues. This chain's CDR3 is CASSEVSGMNTEAFF. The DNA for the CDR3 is TGTGCCAGCAGTGAAGTGTCAGGAATGAACACTGAAGCTTTCTTT.

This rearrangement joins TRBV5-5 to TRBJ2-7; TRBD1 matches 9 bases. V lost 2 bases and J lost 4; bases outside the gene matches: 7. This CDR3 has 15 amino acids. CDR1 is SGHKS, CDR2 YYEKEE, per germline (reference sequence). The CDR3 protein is CASSLGQGIQYEQYF. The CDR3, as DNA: TGTGCCAGCAGCTTAGGACAGGGGATTCAATACGAGCAGTACTTC.

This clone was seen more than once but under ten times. The DNA for the CDR3 is TGTGCCAGCAGCCCCCTTTACGGGGAGTCCACTGAAGCTTTCTTT. Encoded protein: CASSPLYGESTEAFF. This chain uses TRBV4-2 with TRBJ1-1; D gene ambiguous. This CDR3 comprises 15 residues. CDR1 is LGHNA, CDR2 YNFKEQ, per germline. Trimming removed 4 bases from V and 4 bases from J, with 16 bases in between.